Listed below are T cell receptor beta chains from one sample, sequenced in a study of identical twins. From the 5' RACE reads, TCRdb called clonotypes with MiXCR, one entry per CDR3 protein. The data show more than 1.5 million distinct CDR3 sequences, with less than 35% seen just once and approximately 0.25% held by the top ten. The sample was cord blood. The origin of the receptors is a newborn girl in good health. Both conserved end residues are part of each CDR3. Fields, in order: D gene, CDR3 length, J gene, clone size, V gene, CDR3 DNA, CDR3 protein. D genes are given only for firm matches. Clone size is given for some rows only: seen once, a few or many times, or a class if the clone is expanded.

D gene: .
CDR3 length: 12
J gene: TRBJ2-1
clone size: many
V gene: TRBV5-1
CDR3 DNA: TGTGCCAGCAGCCCCGGACTAAATGAGCAGTTCTTC
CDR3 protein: CASSPGLNEQFF

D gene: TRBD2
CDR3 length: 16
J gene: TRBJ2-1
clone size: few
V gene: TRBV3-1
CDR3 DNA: TGTGCCAGCAGCTCTACTAGCGGAGAGGGTTGGAGTGAGCAGTTCTTC
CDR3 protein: CASSSTSGEGWSEQFF

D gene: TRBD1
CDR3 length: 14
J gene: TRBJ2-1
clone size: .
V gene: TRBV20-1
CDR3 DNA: TGCAGTGCTAGAGTAGGGGACAGTTACAATGAGCAGTTCTTC
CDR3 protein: CSARVGDSYNEQFF

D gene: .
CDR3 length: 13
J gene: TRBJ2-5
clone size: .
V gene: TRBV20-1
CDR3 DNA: TGCAGTGCTAGAGGACGGCTCCAAGAGACCCAGTACTTC
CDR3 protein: CSARGRLQETQYF

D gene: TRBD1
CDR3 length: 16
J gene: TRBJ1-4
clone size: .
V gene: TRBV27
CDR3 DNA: TGTGCCAGCAGTTTACGGGCGACAGGGGGGTTTGGGAAACTGTTTTTT
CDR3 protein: CASSLRATGGFGKLFF

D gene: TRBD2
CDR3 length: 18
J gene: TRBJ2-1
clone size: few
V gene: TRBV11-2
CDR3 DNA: TGTGCCAGCAGCTCGAGAAAGGCTAGCGGGGGCTCCTACAATGAGCAGTTCTTC
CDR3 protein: CASSSRKASGGSYNEQFF

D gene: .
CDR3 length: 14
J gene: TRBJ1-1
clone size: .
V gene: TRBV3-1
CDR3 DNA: TGTGCCAGCAGCATAGGACAGCTGAACACTGAAGCTTTCTTT
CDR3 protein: CASSIGQLNTEAFF

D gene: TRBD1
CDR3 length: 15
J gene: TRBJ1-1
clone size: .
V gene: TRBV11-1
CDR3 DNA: TGTGCCAGCAGCTCGGACAGGGGGGTGAACACTGAAGCTTTCTTT
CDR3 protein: CASSSDRGVNTEAFF

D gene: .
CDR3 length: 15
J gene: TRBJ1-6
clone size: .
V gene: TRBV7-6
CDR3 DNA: TGTGCCAGCAGCTTAGGTCGGAGGCATAATTCACCCCTCCACTTT
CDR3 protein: CASSLGRRHNSPLHF

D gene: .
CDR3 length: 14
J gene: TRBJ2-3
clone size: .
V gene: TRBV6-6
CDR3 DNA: TGTGCCAGCATCGGGCGGCCTAGCACAGATGCGCAGTATTTT
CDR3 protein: CASIGRPSTDAQYF

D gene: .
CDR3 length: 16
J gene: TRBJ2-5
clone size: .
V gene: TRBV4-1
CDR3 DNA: TGCGCCAGCAGCCAATCTCCTCTAGGAGGGTTCGAGACCCAGTACTTC
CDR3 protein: CASSQSPLGGFETQYF

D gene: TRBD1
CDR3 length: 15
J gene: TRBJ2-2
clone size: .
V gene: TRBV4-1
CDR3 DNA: TGCGCCAGCAGCCAGAGACAGGGGGCAACCGGGGAGCTGTTTTTT
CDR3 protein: CASSQRQGATGELFF

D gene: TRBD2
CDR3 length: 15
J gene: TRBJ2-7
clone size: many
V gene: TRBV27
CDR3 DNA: TGTGCCAGCAGTTTTTGGCGGGAGGGCATCTACGAGCAGTACTTC
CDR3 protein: CASSFWREGIYEQYF

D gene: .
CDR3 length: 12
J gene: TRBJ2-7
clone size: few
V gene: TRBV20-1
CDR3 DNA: TGCAGTGCTAGAAACAGGGAGGACGAGCAGTACTTC
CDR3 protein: CSARNREDEQYF

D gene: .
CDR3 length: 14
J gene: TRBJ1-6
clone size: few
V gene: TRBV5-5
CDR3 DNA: TGTGCCAGCAGCTTGAACAGGGCGGATTCACCCCTCCACTTT
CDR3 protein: CASSLNRADSPLHF

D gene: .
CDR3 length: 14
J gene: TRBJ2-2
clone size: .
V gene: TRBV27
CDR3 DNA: TGTGCCAGCCGAACTAGAACGTACACCGGGGAGCTGTTTTTT
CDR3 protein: CASRTRTYTGELFF

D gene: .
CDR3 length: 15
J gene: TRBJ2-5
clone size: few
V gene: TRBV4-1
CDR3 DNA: TGCGCCAGCAGCCAATTTAGGACTTTGCAAGAGACCCAGTACTTC
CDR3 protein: CASSQFRTLQETQYF

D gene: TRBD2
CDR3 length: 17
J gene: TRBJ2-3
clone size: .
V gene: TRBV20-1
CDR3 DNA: TGCAGTGCTAGGCGCAGGACTAGCGGGGGGCGCACAGATACGCAGTATTTT
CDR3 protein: CSARRRTSGGRTDTQYF

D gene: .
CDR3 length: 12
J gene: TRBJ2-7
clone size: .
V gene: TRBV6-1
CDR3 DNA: TGTGCCAGCAACGATGGGGGGTACGAGCAGTACTTC
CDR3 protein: CASNDGGYEQYF

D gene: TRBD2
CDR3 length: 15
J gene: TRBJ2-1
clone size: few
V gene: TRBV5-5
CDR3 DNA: TGTGCCAGCACCAACGGAGCGGGGGGCTACAATGAGCAGTTCTTC
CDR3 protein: CASTNGAGGYNEQFF

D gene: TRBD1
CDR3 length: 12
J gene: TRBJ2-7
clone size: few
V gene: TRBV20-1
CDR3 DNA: TGCAGTGCTCAAGAAGACAGGGTCGAGCAGTACTTC
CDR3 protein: CSAQEDRVEQYF

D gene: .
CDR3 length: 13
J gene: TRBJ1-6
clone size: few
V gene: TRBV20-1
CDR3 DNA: TGCAGTGCTACCCGGACAGCCAATTCACCCCTCCACTTT
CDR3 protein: CSATRTANSPLHF

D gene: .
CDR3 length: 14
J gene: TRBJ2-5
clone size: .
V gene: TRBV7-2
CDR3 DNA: TGTGCCAGCAGCTTAGTCATCAGGGGAGAGACCCAGTACTTC
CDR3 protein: CASSLVIRGETQYF

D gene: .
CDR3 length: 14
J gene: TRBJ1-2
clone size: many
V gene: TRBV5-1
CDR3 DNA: TGCGCCAGCAGCTTGTCGGGGGCCCTCTATGGCTACACCTTC
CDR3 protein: CASSLSGALYGYTF

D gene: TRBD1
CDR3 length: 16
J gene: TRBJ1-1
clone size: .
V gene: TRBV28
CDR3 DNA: TGTGCCAGCAGGGGCCCTAATCGTGACAGGGGGTATCGAGCTTTCTTT
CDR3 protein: CASRGPNRDRGYRAFF

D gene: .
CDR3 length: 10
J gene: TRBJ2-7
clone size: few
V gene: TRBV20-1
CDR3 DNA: TGCAGTGCTCAGGGGAATGAGCAGTACTTC
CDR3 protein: CSAQGNEQYF

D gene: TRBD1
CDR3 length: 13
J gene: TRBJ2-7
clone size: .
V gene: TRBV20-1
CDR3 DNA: TGCAGTGCTGGACAGGGGAGCACCTACGAGCAGTACTTC
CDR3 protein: CSAGQGSTYEQYF

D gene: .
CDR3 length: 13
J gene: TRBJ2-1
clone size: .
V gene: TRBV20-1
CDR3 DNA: TGCAGTGGACCGGGACTGAACTACAATGAGCAGTTCTTC
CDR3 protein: CSGPGLNYNEQFF

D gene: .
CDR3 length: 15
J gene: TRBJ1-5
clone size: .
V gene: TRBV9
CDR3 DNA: TGTGCCAGCAGCGTAGCCCCGGGCACCTATCAGCCCCAGCATTTT
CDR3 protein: CASSVAPGTYQPQHF

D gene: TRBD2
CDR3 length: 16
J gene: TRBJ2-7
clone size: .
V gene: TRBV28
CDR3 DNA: TGTGCCAGCAGTTTATGGGCGGGAGAGAGGGCCTACGAGCAGTACTTC
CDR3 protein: CASSLWAGERAYEQYF

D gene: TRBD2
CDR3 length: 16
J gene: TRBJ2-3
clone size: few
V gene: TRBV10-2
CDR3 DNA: TGCGCCAGCAGTGAGTCGGGGAGCGGGGGGGAAGATACGCAGTATTTT
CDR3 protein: CASSESGSGGEDTQYF

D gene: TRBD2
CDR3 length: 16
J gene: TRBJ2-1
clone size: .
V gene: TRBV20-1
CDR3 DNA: TGCAGTGCTAGAGCTGGGACTAGCGTCGGTGACAATGAGCAGTTCTTC
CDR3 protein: CSARAGTSVGDNEQFF

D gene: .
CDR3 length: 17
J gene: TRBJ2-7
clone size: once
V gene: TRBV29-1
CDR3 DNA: TGCAGCGTTGGGGCGGCTCAGGACAGAACCTTAACCTACGAGCAGTACTTC
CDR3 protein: CSVGAAQDRTLTYEQYF

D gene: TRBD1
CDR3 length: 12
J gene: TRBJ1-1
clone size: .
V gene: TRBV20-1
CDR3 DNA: TGCAGTGACGCGATAGGACAGGGAGAAGCTTTCTTT
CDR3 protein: CSDAIGQGEAFF

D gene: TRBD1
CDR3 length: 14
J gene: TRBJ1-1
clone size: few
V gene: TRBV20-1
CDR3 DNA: TGCAGTGCTCTGCCGGGACAGGGGGCATCGGGAGCTTTCTTT
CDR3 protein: CSALPGQGASGAFF

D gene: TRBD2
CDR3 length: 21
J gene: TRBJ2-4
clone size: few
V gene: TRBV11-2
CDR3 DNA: TGTGCCAGCAGCTTAGGGAATCACCCCGGACTAGCGGGGTCCCCAAATGACATTCAGTACTTC
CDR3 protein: CASSLGNHPGLAGSPNDIQYF

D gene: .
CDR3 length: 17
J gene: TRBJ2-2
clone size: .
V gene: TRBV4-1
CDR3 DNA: TGCGCCAGCAGCCAAAGGCGAGGTAGTGGCAACACCGGGGAGCTGTTTTTT
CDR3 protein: CASSQRRGSGNTGELFF

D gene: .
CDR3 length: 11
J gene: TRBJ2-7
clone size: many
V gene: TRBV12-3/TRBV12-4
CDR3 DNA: TGTGCCAGCAGTTTGACCGACGAGCAGTACTTC
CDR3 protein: CASSLTDEQYF

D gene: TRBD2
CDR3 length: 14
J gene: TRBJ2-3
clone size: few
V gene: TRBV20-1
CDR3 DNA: TGCAGTGCTAGGGGGCGGGGGTACACAGATACGCAGTATTTT
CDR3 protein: CSARGRGYTDTQYF

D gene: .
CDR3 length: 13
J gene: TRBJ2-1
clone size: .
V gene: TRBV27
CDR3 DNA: TGTGCCAGCAGTTTACCCAGTGCAGGGAAGCAGTTCTTC
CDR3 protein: CASSLPSAGKQFF

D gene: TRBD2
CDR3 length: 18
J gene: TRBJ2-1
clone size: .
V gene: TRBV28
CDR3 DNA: TGTGCCAGCAGTTTATACTCGGGAGCGGGAGGGACCTACAATGAGCAGTTCTTC
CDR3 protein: CASSLYSGAGGTYNEQFF

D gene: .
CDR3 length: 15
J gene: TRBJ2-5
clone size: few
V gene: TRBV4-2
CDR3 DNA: TGTGCCAGCAGCCAAGACGCGAGGACGGAAGAGACCCAGTACTTC
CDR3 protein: CASSQDARTEETQYF

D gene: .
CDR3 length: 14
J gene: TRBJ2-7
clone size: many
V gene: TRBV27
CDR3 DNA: TGTGCCAGCAGTTTAGGTCCAGGAGGGAACGAGCAGTACTTC
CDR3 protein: CASSLGPGGNEQYF

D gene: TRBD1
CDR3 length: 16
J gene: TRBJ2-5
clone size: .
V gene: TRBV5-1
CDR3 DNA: TGCGCCAGCAGCTTTGCCACAGGGGGCGCCTTGGAGACCCAGTACTTC
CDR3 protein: CASSFATGGALETQYF

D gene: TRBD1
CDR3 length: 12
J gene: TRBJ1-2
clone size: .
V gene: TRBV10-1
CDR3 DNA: TGCGCCAGCACGTCGGACAGGGTTAGCTACACCTTC
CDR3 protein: CASTSDRVSYTF

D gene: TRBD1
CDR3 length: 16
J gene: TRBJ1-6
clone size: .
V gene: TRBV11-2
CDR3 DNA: TGTGCCAGCAGCCCGACAGGGGGCCTCAATAATTCACCCCTCCACTTT
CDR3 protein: CASSPTGGLNNSPLHF

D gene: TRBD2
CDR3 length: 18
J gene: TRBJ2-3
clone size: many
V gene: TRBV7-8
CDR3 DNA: TGTGCCAGCAGCCCAGTTAGATCTAGCGGGATTAGCACAGATACGCAGTATTTT
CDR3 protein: CASSPVRSSGISTDTQYF

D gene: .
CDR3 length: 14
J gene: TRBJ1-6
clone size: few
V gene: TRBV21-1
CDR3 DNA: TGTGCCAGCAGCAAGGACAGGGGTAATTCACCCCTCCACTTT
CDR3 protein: CASSKDRGNSPLHF

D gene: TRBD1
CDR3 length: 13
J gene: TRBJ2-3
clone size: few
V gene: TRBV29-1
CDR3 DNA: TGCAGCCTGAGACAGGGTTCCACAGATACGCAGTATTTT
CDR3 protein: CSLRQGSTDTQYF

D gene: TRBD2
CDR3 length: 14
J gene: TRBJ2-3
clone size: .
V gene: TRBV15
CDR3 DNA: TGTGCCACCAGCGAGGGACTATGGACAGATACGCAGTATTTT
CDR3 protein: CATSEGLWTDTQYF

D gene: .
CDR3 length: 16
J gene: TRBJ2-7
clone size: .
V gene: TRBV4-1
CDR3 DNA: TGCGCCAGCAGCCAAGTCCTAGCGACTAGCTCCTACGAGCAGTACTTC
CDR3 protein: CASSQVLATSSYEQYF

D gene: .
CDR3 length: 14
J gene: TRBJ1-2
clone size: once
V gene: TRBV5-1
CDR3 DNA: TGCGCCAGCAGCTTTCGTGCGGGGAGCTATGGCTACACCTTC
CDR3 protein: CASSFRAGSYGYTF

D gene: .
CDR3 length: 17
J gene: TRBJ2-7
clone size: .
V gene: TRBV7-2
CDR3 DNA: TGTGCCAGCAGCTTAGCGGGACTAGGGCAGGGGGCCTACGAGCAGTACTTC
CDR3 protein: CASSLAGLGQGAYEQYF